This TCR beta chain was recorded in a study of blood T cells in healthy people across ages (dated by TCRdb to between 2014 and 2016). With regard to the full study: In model experiments, template switching captured roughly one uniquely barcoded TCR beta cDNA molecule for every two T cells. Age-related changes in TCR beta repertoire diversity were measured in the study by deep sequencing normalized with unique cDNA molecular identifiers. Donors were grouped into four age groups: young (average 16 years), middle-aged (roughly 40), aged (62) and long-lived (just over 80). To avoid experimental bias, donors of different ages were spread randomly across the sequencing lanes. Two additional independent replicas of 1 million unique cDNA reads from the same blood draw were analyzed for two donors (one aged 18 to 30 and one aged 80 or older).

Donors were 39 systemically healthy Caucasian individuals from Russia aged roughly 6 to 95 years. Around 9.7 milliliters of peripheral blood were collected from each donor into EDTA-treated Vacutainer tubes. Ficoll-Paque density-gradient centrifugation was used to isolate PBMCs, with at least 6.5 million per sample. Total RNA, at least 5 micrograms per sample, was extracted from PBMCs with Trizol reagent. For every donor, an aliquot of PBMCs went through flow cytometry to measure the percentages of naive CD45RAhigh/CD27high T cells. This clonotype turned up a few times. Its cognate antigen has yet to be identified. Base qualities are not provided; no much larger clone lies one nucleotide away. The library relied on 5' RACE. Sequencing was performed on an Illumina HiSeq 2500. The second PCR ran for about 7 to 11 cycles and used a J-beta primer mix along with a sample-barcoded 5' primer. A unique molecular identifier was introduced onto each TCR beta cDNA molecule by a template-switch 5' adaptor carrying 12 random nucleotides. Each sample yielded at least 2.5 million CDR3-containing paired-end reads. All of the RNA was converted into first-strand cDNA using the Mint cDNA synthesis kit, with a TRBC-specific oligonucleotide serving as the primer. Following uracil-DNA glycosylase treatment, all cDNA underwent a first 18-cycle PCR with the universal primers M1SS and BC2_uni_R. The study's processing was this. For normalization, 1 million high-quality reads, each with a distinct molecular identifier, were randomly selected from each sample. Instead of being binned into consensus sequences, reads that shared molecular identifiers were thrown out. MiTCR, set to a Q25 quality threshold and the strictest error-elimination algorithm, was used for CDR3 identification, clonotype clustering and error correction. A nonparametric unseen species model with Euler transformation was used to estimate lower-bound total TCR beta diversity. TCRdb reworked the public reads: Q25 trimming with fastp, MiXCR clone assembly, productive beta chains retained. Records with the same CDR3 protein are collapsed into one entry carrying the most frequent genes and DNA. The authors' filters were not applied to this entry. A total of fewer than 950,000 distinct CDR3 sequences appear in this sample, 53% of them only once. About 38% of the sample is held by the ten biggest clonotypes.

Overall results and qualifications from the work: The CMV infection status of donors was not known, potentially confounding age-related changes in expanded clonotypes. Observed TCR beta diversity correlated strongly with the percentage of naive T cells measured by flow cytometry. Compared with the aged group, more naive CD4+ T cells, fewer expanded clones and increased TCR diversity were shown by the long-lived group, suggesting age selection. Estimates of total diversity from one million sequenced T cells were regarded as lower bounds and underestimates. As age increased, observed TCR beta diversity per million T cells dropped in a roughly linear way, and a significant reduction was already evident by age around 41. Bulk unsorted PBMC profiling prevented conclusive comparison of naive and antigen-experienced compartments.

V and J are truncated by 0 bases and 5 bases respectively, leaving an intervening sequence of 11 bases. The CDR3 runs 14 residues from the cysteine to the phenylalanine. CDR3 DNA is the only sequence kept; it has 42 bases, read in frame from the first base. From the germline V gene, CDR1 is SGDLS and CDR2 is YYNGEE. Sequencing was performed on blood. This receptor chain uses TRBV9 and TRBJ1-1, with the identity of the D gene unclear. This clonotype originated in an elderly man in good health. The DNA sequence is given as TGTGCCAGCAGCGTAGTTATGGAGGGTACTGAAGCTTTCTTT. The resulting protein is CASSVVMEGTEAFF. Here the CDR3 is joined to the reference TRBV9 and TRBJ1-1 genes, and the full variable domain is: DSGVTQTPKHLITATGQRVTLRCSPRSGDLSVYWYQQSLDQGLQFLIQYYNGEERAKGNILERFSAQQFPDLHSELNLSSLELGDSALYFCASSVVMEGTEAFFGQGTRLTVV.